This T cell receptor beta chain appears in the sequencing data of a study of cytomegalovirus exposure and HLA in healthy donors. With 60 Vbeta and 13 Jbeta primers, the PCR was carried out. TCRdb's table, derived via immunoSEQ multiplex PCR, lists solely in-frame clones and lacks some. The sample records about 180,000 clones, about 80% being singletons. Everyone who donated was a healthy bone marrow donor. Study-wide findings and caveats: The listing of roughly 160 TCR beta chains classed them as cytomegalovirus-associated. A further, later analysis showed that HLA-associated TCR beta chains (compared with equally common others) were more clonally expanded. It was reported that TCR beta sequences correctly inferred the HLA-A and HLA-B alleles for most subjects.

The table lists this clone with a count of one. The target antigen is unknown. Trimming at V came to 4 bases and at J to 3 bases, leaving 10 bases not matched to a gene. The CDR3 runs 16 residues. CDR1 MDHEN and CDR2 SYDVKM come from the germline V gene. The material sequenced was PBMCs. The chain links TRBV28 to TRBJ1-2; TRBD1 matches 8 bases. This clonotype was obtained from a woman aged 25 to 39 in good health and CMV-seronegative. CDR3: CASSSGGRQGHYGYTF. DNA for the CDR3: TGTGCCAGCAGTTCTGGAGGGAGACAGGGGCACTATGGCTACACCTTC.